The clone carrying this T cell receptor (beta chain) was observed many times. Its antigen is unidentified. Documented time point: pre-sensitization, week 0. Treatment meaning: therapeutic diphenylcyclopropenone sensitization with weekly scalp DPC. Alopecia patients between 18 and 70 years old and suitable for DPC were used as donors. The data are from a study of human T cells and chemical hapten exposure. V was clipped by 4 bases and J by 2 bases; unmatched bases: 5. Germline V gene data show CDR1 as MNHNY and CDR2 as SVGAGI (reference sequence). This CDR3 has 15 residues. General study results and limits: Expanded TCRs grouped into significantly more large CDR3 similarity clusters than controls produced.

The library tagged each cDNA molecule with unique molecular identifiers. TCRdb reprocessed the RACE reads via MiXCR and lists one record per CDR3 protein. The profile covers about 380,000 distinct CDR3 sequences, with less than 6.5% appearing a single time and 2.5% to 3% taken by the ten largest. This TCR was recovered from a woman in her fifties or sixties with alopecia areata. Some clones in this sample may be carry-over from other donors' samples. This specimen was whole blood, taken in connection with sensitization to the hapten diphenylcyclopropenone (DPC). V is TRBV6-6 and J is TRBJ1-3; 7 nucleotides match TRBD1. CDR3 region: CASSFTTGPGNTIYF. CDR3 DNA sequence: TGTGCCAGCAGTTTCACGACAGGGCCTGGAAACACCATATATTTT.